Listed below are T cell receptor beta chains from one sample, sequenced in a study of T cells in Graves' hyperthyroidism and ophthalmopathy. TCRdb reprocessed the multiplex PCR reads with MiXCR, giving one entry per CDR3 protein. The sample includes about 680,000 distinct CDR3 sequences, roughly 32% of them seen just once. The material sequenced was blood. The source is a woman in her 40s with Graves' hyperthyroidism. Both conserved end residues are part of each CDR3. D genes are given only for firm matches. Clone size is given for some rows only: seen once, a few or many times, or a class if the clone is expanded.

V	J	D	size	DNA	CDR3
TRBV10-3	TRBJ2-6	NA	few	TGTGCCAGCAGTTACGTACTCGGGGCCGGGGCCAACGTCCTGACTTTC	CASSYVLGAGANVLTF
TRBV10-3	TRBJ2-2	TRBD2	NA	TGTGCCATCAGTGAGGCAGGATCTAGCGGGAGAGGTACCGGGGAGCTGTTTTTT	CAISEAGSSGRGTGELFF
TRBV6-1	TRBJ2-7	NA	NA	TGTGCCAGCAGGGCAGCCCAGGGCGAGCAGTACTTC	CASRAAQGEQYF
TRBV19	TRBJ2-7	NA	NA	TGTGCCAGTAGCCTCGGGAGCCGGAACGAGCAGTACTTC	CASSLGSRNEQYF
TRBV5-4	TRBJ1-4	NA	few	TGTGCCAGCAGCCTGATCGGGGGCTATGAAAAACTGTTTTTT	CASSLIGGYEKLFF
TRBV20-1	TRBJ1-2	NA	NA	TGCAGTGCTTCCCCCCTTACGCTACCCGGCGGTTATGGCTACACCTTC	CSASPLTLPGGYGYTF
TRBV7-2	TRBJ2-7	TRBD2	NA	TGTGCCAGCAGCTTAGCACTAGCGGGAGTAGAAAGCGAGCAGTACTTC	CASSLALAGVESEQYF
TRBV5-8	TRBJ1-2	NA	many	TGTGCCAGCAGCCCAGGGGAGGAATACGGCTACACCTTC	CASSPGEEYGYTF
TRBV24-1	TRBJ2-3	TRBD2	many	TGTGCCACCAGTCATAGGACTAGTTCTTCGGATACGCAGTATTTT	CATSHRTSSSDTQYF
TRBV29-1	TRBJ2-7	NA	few	TGCAGCGTTGAACTCACGACAGGCTCCTACGAGCAGTACTTC	CSVELTTGSYEQYF
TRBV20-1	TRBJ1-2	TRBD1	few	TGCAGTGCTGCTGGGACAGGGCTGAACTATGGCTACACCTTC	CSAAGTGLNYGYTF
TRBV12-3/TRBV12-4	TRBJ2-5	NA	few	TGTGCCAGCAGTACCCCCCAGGGGCCCCAGTACTTC	CASSTPQGPQYF
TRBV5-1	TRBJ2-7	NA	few	TGCGCCAGCAGCCCCGGTCCGCAGTATGGGGCGCGGGAGCAGTACTTC	CASSPGPQYGAREQYF
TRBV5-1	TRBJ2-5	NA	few	TGCGCCAGCAGCTTGGCCCAGCCAGAGACCCAGTACTTC	CASSLAQPETQYF
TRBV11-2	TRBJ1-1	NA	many	TGTGCCAGCAACTACAACACTGAAGCTTTCTTT	CASNYNTEAFF
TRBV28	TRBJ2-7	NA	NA	TGTGCCAGCAGTTTAGGGCAACGAGGGTACTTC	CASSLGQRGYF
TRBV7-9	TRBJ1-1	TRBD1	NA	TGTGCCAGCACCACAGGGGGCCGGAACACTGAAGCTTTCTTT	CASTTGGRNTEAFF
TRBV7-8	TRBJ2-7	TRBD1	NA	TGTGCCAGCAGCCAAGATCCAGGACAGGGCTACGAGCAGTACTTC	CASSQDPGQGYEQYF
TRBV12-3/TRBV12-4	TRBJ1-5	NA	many	TGTGCCAGCAGTCCACAGGGATTGAGAAGCAATCAGCCCCAGCATTTT	CASSPQGLRSNQPQHF
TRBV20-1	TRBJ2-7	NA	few	TGCAGTGCTCTACAGCACTACGAGCAGTACTTC	CSALQHYEQYF
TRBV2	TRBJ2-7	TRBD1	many	TGTGCCAGCAGGGAACAGGGGACCTACGAGCAGTACTTC	CASREQGTYEQYF
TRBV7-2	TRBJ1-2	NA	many	TGTGCCAGCAGCCCCGGGAGAGGAAACTATGGCTACACCTTC	CASSPGRGNYGYTF
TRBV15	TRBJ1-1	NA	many	TGTGCCACCAGCAGCGATCGCGGGTTACTGAACACTGAAGCTTTCTTT	CATSSDRGLLNTEAFF
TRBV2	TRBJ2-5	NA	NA	TGTGCCAGCACGCGAGCAGGGGGGGGTGAGACCCAGTACTTC	CASTRAGGGETQYF
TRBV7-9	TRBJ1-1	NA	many	TGTGCCAGCAGCCACCCCGGGCGACGGAGGGACACTGAAGCTTTCTTT	CASSHPGRRRDTEAFF
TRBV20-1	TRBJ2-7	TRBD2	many	TGCAGTGCCCCCGGACTAGCGGCTCCCTACGAGCAGTACTTC	CSAPGLAAPYEQYF
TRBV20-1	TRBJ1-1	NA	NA	TGCAGTGCCAGCAGGGCGTACACTGAAGCTTTCTTT	CSASRAYTEAFF
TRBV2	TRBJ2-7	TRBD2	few	TGTGCCGGATCCAATAGCGGGAGGCCCCACGAGCAGTACTTC	CAGSNSGRPHEQYF
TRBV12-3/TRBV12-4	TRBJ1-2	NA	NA	TGTGCCAGCAGTTACTCTTCGGCAGGAGGGTCCCGCTATGGCTACACCTTC	CASSYSSAGGSRYGYTF
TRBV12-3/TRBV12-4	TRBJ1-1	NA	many	TGTGCCAGCAGTTTAGGAGGGAATGAAGCTTTCTTT	CASSLGGNEAFF
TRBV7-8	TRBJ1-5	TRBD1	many	TGTGCCAGCAGCCGAACTGGGACAGGCAATCAGCCCCAGCATTTT	CASSRTGTGNQPQHF
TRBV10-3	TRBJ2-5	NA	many	TGTGCCATCAGTCTCTTTGAGGGGTCCCAAGAGACCCAGTACTTC	CAISLFEGSQETQYF
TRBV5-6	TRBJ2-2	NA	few	TGTGCCAGCAGCTTCGGCAGGGAACGCGCCGGGGAGCTGTTTTTT	CASSFGRERAGELFF
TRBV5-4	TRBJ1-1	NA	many	TGTGCCAGCGCCTATGTAGGGAACACTGAAGCTTTCTTT	CASAYVGNTEAFF
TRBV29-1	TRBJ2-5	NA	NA	TGCAGCGCCACAATGCCTTCAAAAGAGACCCAGTACTTC	CSATMPSKETQYF
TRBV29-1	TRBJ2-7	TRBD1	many	TGCAGCGTTGTGGAGAGCAGGGGGCTATACGAGCAGTACTTC	CSVVESRGLYEQYF
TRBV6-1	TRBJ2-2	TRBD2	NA	TGTGCCAGCAGCTCCGAATTGCGGGGGGCCAACACCGGGGAGCTGTTTTTT	CASSSELRGANTGELFF
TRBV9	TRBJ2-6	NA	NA	TGTGCCAGCAGTTTTACAGGCCCTGGGGCCAACGTCCTGACTTTC	CASSFTGPGANVLTF
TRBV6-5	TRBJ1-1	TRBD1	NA	TGTGCCAGCAGTTACACCGACAGGGGCCCTGAAGCTTTCTTT	CASSYTDRGPEAFF
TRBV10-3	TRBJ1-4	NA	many	TGTGCCTCGGGCGGCACCAATGAAAAACTGTTTTTT	CASGGTNEKLFF
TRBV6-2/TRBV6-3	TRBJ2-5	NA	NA	TGTGCCAGCAGTTTCTCTGTTTGGGGAAGGTCCCCCCAAGAGACCCAGTACTTC	CASSFSVWGRSPQETQYF
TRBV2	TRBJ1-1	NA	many	TGTGCCAGCAGTGAAATGGGAGCGTCTTGGAACTTT	CASSEMGASWNF
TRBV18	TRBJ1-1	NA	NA	TGTGCCAGCTCACCACCGCAGGGTATGAACACTGAAGCTTTCTTT	CASSPPQGMNTEAFF
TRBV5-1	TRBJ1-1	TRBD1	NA	TGCGCCAGCAGCCAAGGCCAATACAGGGGGTCGGACACTGAAGCTTTCTTT	CASSQGQYRGSDTEAFF
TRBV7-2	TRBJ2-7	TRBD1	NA	TGCGCCAGCAGCCAACTTCAAGGACAGGCCTACGAGCAGTACTTC	CASSQLQGQAYEQYF
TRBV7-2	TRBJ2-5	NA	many	TGTGCCAGCAGCTTAGCCGGGCTCCAAGAGACCCAGTACTTC	CASSLAGLQETQYF
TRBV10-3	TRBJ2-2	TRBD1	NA	TGTGCCACCAGTGAGACAGGGCGGCCCGGGGAGCTGTTTTTT	CATSETGRPGELFF
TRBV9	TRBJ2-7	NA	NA	TGTGCCAGCAGTATAGGACAGAGCTACGAGCAGTACTTC	CASSIGQSYEQYF
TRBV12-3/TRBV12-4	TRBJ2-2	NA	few	TGTGCCAGCGGCCCGTGGCAGACAGCCCAACAAGGCGAGCTGTTTTTT	CASGPWQTAQQGELFF
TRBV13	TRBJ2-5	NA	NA	TGTGCCAGCAGCTCCCTTGGCGGAGGGGGGCAAGAGACCCAGTACTTC	CASSSLGGGGQETQYF
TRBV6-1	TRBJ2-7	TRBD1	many	TGTGCCAGCAGAGGGGCCGGGACAGGGAACTTC	CASRGAGTGNF
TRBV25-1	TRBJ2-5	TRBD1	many	TGTGCCAGCAGTGATGACAGGGGAGAGACCCAGTACTTC	CASSDDRGETQYF
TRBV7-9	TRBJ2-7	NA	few	TGTGCCAGCAGCCCACGGAGAAGGAGTCCCTACGAGCAGTACTTC	CASSPRRRSPYEQYF